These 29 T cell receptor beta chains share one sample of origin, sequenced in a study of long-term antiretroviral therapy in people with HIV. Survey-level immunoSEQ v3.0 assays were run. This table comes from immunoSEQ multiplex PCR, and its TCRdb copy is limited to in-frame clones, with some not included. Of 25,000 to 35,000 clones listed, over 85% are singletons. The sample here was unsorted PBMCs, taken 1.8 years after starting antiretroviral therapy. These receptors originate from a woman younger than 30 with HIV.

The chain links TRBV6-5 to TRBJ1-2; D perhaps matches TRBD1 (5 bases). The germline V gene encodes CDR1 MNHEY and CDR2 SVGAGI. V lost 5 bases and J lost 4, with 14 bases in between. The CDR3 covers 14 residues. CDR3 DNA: TGTGCCAGCAGTCGACAGCTGACTCCCTATGGCTACACCTTC. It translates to CASSRQLTPYGYTF.

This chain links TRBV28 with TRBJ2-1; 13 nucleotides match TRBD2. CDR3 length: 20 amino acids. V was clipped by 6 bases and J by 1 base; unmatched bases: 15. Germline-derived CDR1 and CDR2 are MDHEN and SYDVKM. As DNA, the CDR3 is TGTGCCAGCAGGAAAGACGGACTAGCGGGAGTGGGGTGGTCCTACAATGAGCAGTTCTTC. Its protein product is CASRKDGLAGVGWSYNEQFF.

The CDR3 spells CASSDPGSGRHEQYF. The CDR3 nucleotides read TGCGCCAGCAGTGACCCCGGTAGCGGGAGGCACGAGCAGTACTTC. V usage is TRBV10-1 and J usage is TRBJ2-7; 10 nucleotides agree with TRBD2. Germline V gives CDR1 WNHNN, CDR2 SYGVQD (reference sequence). The V gene end was trimmed by 3 bases and the J gene end by 5 bases; junction bases not matched to a gene: 7. The CDR3 is made up of 15 amino acids.

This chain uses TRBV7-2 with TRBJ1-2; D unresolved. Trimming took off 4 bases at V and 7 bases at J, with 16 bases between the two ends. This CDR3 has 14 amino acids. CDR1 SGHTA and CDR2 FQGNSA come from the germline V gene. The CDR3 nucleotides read TGTGCCAGCAGCTCTCCTACGAGGGTTGGTGGCTACACCTTC. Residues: CASSSPTRVGGYTF.

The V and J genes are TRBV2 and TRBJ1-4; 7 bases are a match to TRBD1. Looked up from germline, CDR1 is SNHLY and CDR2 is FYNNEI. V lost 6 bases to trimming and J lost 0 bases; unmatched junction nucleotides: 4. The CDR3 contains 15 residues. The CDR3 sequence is CASRQGTATNEKLFF. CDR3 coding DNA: TGTGCCAGCAGACAGGGGACCGCAACTAATGAAAAACTGTTTTTT.

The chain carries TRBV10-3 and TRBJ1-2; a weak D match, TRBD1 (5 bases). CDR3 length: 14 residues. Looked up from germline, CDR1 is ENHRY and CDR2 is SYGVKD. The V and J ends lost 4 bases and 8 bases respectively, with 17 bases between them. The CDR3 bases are TGTGCCATCAGTGGGCGGCAGGGCGCTGGAGGCTACACCTTC. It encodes CAISGRQGAGGYTF.

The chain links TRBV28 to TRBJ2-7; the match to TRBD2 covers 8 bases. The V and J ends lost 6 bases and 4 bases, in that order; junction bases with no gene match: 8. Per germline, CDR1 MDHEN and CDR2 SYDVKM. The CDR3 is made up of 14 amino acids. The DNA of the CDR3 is TGTGCCAGCAGCTTCAGACTAGCGATATACGAGCAGTACTTC. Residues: CASSFRLAIYEQYF. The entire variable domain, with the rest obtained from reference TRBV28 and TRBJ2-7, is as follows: DVKVTQSSRYLVKRTGEKVFLECVQDMDHENMFWYRQDPGLGLRLIYFSYDVKMKEKGDIPEGYSVSREKKERFSLILESASTNQTSMYLCASSFRLAIYEQYFGPGTRLTVT.

In DNA, the CDR3 is TGTGCCAGCAGCTACCGCGACAGGGGGCTGTCCGCCGGGGAGCTGTTTTTT. Translation: CASSYRDRGLSAGELFF. V gene TRBV7-2 combines with J gene TRBJ2-2, with 10 positions matching TRBD1. The CDR3 is made up of 17 amino acids. Germline trimming cut 4 bases from V and 6 bases from J; bases unmatched to any gene: 11. Germline-derived CDR1 and CDR2 are SGHTA and FQGNSA.

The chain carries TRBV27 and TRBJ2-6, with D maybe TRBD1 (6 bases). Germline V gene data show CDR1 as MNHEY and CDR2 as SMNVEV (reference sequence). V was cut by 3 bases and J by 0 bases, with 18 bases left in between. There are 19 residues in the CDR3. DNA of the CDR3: TGTGCCAGCAGTTTGCGACCCACGGGACACCCCTCTGGGGCCAACGTCCTGACTTTC. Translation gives CASSLRPTGHPSGANVLTF.

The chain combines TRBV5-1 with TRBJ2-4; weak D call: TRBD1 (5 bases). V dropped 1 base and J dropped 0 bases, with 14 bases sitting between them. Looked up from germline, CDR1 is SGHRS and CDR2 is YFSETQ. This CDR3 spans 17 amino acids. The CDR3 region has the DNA TGCGCCAGCAGCTTGTGGGCTTCGGACATAGCCAAAAACATTCAGTACTTC. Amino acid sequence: CASSLWASDIAKNIQYF.

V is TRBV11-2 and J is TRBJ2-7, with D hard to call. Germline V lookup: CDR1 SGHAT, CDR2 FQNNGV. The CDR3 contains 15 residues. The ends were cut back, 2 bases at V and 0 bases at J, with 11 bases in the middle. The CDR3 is CASSLTPAYSYEQYF. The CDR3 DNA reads TGTGCCAGCAGCTTAACACCCGCCTACTCCTACGAGCAGTACTTC.

This CDR3 is CASSENNSPLHF. In DNA form, the CDR3 reads TGTGCCAGCAGTGAAAATAATTCACCCCTCCACTTT. The J gene is TRBJ1-6, the V gene TRBV2, with unresolved D. The CDR3 sequence is 12 residues long. Germline V gene sequence: CDR1 SNHLY, CDR2 FYNNEI. Trimming stripped 2 bases from V and 5 bases from J, with 1 base between.

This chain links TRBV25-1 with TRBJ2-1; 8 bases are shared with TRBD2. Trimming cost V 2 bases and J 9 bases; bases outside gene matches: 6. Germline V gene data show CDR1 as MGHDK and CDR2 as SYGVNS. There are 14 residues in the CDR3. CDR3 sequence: CASSETGGLAEQFF. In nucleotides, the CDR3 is TGTGCCAGCAGTGAAACGGGAGGGCTCGCTGAGCAGTTCTTC.

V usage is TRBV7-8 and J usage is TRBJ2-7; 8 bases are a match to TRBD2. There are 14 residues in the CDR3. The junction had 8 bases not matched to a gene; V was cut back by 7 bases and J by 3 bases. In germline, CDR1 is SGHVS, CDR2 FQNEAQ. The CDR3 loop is CASTPGREGYEQYF. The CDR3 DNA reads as TGTGCCAGCACCCCCGGACGGGAGGGCTACGAGCAGTACTTC.

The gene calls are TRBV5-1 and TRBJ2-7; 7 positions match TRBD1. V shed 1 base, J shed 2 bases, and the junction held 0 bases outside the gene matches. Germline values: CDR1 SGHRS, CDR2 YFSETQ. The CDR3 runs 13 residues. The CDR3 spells CASSLTGAYEQYF. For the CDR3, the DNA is TGCGCCAGCAGCTTGACAGGGGCCTACGAGCAGTACTTC.

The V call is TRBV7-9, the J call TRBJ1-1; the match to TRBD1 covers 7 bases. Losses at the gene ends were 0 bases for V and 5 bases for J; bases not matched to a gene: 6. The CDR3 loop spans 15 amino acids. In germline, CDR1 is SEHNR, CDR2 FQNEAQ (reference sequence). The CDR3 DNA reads TGTGCCAGCAGCTTAGCAGGGGGCAGCTGGACTGAAGCTTTCTTT. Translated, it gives CASSLAGGSWTEAFF.

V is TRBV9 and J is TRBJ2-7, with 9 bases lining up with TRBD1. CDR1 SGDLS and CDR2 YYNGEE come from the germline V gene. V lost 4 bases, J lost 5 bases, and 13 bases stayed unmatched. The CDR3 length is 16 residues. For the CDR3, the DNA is TGTGCCAGCAGCCCGCCCGGGACAGGGATCGTTAACGAGCAGTACTTC. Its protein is CASSPPGTGIVNEQYF.

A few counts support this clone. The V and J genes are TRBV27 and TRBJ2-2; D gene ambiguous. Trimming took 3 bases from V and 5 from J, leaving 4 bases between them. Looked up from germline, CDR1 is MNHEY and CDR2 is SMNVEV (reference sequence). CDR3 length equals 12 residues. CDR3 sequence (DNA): TGTGCCAGCAGTTTCCCGACCGGGGAGCTGTTTTTT. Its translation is CASSFPTGELFF.

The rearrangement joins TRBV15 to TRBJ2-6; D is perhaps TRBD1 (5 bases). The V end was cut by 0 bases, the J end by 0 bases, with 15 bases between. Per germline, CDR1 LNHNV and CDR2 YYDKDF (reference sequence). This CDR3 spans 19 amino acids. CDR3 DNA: TGTGCCACCAGCAGAGATAGAAGGGGAAGGATCTCTGGGGCCAACGTCCTGACTTTC. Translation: CATSRDRRGRISGANVLTF.

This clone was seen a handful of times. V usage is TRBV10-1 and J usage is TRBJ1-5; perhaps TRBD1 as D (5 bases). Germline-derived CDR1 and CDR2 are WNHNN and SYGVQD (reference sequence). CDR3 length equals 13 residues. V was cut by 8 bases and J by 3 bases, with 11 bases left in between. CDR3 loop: CASSRELNQPQHF. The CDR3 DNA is TGCGCCAGCTCCAGGGAGCTCAATCAGCCCCAGCATTTT.

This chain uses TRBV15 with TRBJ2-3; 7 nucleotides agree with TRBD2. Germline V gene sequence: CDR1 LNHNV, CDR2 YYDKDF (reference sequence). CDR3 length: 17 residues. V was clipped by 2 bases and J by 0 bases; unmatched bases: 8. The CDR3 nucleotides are TGTGCCACCAGCAGACTCGGGCTAGCGGCCAGCACAGATACGCAGTATTTT. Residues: CATSRLGLAASTDTQYF.

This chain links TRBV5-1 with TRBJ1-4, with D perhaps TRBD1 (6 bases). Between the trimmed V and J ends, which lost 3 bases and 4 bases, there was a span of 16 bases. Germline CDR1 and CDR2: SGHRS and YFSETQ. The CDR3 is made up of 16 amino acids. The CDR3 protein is CASSSQTGPLNEKLFF. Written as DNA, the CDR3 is TGCGCCAGCAGCTCCCAAACAGGGCCTCTTAATGAAAAACTGTTTTTT. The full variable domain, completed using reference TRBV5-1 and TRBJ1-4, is KAGVTQTPRYLIKTRGQQVTLSCSPISGHRSVSWYQQTPGQGLQFLFEYFSETQRNKGNFPGRFSGRQFSNSRSEMNVSTLELGDSALYLCASSSQTGPLNEKLFFGSGTQLSVL.

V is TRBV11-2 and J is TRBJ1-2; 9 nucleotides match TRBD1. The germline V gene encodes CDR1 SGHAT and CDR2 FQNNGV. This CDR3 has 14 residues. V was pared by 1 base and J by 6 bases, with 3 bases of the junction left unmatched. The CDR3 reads CASSLAGTGNGYTF. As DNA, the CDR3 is TGTGCCAGCAGCTTAGCAGGGACAGGGAATGGCTACACCTTC.

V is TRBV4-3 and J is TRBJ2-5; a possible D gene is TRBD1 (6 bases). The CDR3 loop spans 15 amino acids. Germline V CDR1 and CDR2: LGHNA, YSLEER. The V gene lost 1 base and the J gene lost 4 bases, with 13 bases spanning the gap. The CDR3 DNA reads TGCGCCAGCAGCCAAGGGAACAGGGATGTAGAGACCCAGTACTTC. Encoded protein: CASSQGNRDVETQYF.

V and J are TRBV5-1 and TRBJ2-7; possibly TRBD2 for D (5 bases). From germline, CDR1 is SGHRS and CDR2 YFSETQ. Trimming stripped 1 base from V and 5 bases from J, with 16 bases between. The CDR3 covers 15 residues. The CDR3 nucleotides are TGCGCCAGCAGCTTGCGTGGGAGCAGTTTTCACGAGCAGTACTTC. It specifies CASSLRGSSFHEQYF.

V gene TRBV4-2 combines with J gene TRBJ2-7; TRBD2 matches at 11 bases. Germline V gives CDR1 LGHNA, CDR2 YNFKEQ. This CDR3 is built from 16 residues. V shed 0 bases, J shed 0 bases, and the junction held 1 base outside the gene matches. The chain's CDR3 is CASSQDGTSGSYEQYF. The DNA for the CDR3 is TGTGCCAGCAGCCAAGACGGGACTAGCGGCTCCTACGAGCAGTACTTC.

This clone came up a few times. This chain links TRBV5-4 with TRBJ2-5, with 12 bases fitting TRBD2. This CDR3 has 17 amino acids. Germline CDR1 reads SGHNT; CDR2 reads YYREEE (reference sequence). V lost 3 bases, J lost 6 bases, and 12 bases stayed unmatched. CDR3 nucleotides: TGTGCCAGCAGCTGGGGAGCTAGCGGGGGGGGGTCGAAGACCCAGTACTTC. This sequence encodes CASSWGASGGGSKTQYF.

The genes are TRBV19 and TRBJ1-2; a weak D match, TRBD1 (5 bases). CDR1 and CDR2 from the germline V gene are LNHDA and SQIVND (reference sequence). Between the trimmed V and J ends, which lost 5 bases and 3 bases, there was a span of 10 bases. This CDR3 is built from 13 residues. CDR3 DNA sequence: TGTGCCAGTAGTCCAGGGAATTACTATGGCTACACCTTC. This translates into CASSPGNYYGYTF.

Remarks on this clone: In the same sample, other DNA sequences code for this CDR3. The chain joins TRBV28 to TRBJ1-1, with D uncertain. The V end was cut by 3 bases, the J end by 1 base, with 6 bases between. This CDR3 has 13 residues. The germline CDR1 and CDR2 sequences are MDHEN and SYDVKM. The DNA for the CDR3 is TGTGCCAGCAGTTTGGGTAGGAACACTGAAGCTTTCTTT. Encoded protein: CASSLGRNTEAFF.